One T cell receptor (beta chain) is described in this entry. Its antigen is still unknown. Using immunoSEQ multiplex PCR, the repertoire was profiled, and TCRdb retains in-frame clones only, with some absent. Of more than 15,000 clones in the sample, roughly 73% were seen once. Unexposed donor CD4+ T cells date from about 2011-2018, before the COVID-19 pandemic. The cells were cultured for 10 days before CD4+ T cells were isolated. Cells permitting, SARS-CoV-2 S/N and four cold-coronavirus spikes were tested on unexposed-donor CD4+ T cells. Germline CDR1 MRHNA, CDR2 SNTAGT. V dropped 0 bases and J dropped 0 bases, with 6 bases sitting between them. There are 16 residues in the CDR3. The sample comes from a study of CD4 T cells in relation to SARS-CoV-2 and coronaviruses. Study results and limitations: Compared with monoreactive clones, crossreactive clones showed significantly weaker SARS-CoV-2 expansion.

The material sequenced was CD4+ T cells from PBMCs, cultured in vitro. The V gene is TRBV6-4, the J gene TRBJ2-6, with D uncertain. The receptor comes from a human donor in good health. CDR3 sequence: CASSDSDVSGANVLTF. The DNA for the CDR3 is TGTGCCAGCAGTGACTCGGACGTCTCTGGGGCCAACGTCCTGACTTTC.